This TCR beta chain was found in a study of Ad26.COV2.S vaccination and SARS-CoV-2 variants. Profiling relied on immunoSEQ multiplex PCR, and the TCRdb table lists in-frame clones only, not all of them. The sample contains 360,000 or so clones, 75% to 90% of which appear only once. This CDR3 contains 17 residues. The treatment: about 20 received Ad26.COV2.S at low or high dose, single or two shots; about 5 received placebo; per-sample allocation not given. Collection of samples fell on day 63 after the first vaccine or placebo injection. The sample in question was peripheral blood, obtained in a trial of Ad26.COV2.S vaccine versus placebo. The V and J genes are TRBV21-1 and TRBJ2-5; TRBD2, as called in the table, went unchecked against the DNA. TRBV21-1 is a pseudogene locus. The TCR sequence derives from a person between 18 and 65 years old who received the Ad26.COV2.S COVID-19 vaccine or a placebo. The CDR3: CASSKVATSGNRETQYF. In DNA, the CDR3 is TGTGCCAGCAGCAAAGTCGCGACTAGCGGGAATAGGGAGACCCAGTACTTC.